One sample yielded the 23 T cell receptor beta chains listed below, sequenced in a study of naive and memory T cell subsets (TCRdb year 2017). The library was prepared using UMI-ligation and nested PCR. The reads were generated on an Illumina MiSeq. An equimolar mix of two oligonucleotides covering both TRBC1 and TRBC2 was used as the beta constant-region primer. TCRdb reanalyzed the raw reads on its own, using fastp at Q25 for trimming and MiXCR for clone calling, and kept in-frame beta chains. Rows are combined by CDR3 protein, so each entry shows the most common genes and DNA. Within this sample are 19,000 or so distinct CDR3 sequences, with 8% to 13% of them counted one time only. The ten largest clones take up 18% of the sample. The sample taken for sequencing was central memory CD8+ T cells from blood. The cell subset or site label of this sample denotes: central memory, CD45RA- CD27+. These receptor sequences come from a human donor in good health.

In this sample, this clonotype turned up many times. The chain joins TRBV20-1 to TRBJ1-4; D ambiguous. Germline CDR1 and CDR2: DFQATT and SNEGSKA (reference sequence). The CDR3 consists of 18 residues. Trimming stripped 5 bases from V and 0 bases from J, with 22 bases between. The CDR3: CSAHTDRVEVPTNEKLFF. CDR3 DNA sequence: TGCAGTGCTCACACGGATAGGGTAGAGGTGCCAACTAATGAAAAACTGTTTTTT.

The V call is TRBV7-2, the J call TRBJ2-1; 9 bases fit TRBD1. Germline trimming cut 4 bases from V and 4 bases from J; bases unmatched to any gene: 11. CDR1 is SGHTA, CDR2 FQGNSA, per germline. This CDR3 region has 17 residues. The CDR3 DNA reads TGTGCCAGCAGCTCCAAACCGGGACAGGGCCCTTACAATGAGCAGTTCTTC. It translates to CASSSKPGQGPYNEQFF. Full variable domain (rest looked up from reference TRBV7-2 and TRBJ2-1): GAGVSQSPSNKVTEKGKDVELRCDPISGHTALYWYRQSLGQGLEFLIYFQGNSAPDKSGLPSDRFSAERTGGSVSTLTIQRTQQEDSAVYLCASSSKPGQGPYNEQFFGPGTRLTVL.

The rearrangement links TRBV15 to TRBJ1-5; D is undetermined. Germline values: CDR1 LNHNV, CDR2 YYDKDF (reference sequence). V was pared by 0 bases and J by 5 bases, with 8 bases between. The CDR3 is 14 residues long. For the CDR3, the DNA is TGTGCCACCAGCAGAGATGTTGGCGATCAGCCCCAGCATTTT. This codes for CATSRDVGDQPQHF.

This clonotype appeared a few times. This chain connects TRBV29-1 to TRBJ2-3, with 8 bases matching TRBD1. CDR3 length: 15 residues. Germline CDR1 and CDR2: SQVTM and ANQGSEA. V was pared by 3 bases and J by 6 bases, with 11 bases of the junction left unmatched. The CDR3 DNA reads TGCAGCGTTGATACCCCACAGGGGGTTAGGGATACGCAGTATTTT. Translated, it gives CSVDTPQGVRDTQYF.

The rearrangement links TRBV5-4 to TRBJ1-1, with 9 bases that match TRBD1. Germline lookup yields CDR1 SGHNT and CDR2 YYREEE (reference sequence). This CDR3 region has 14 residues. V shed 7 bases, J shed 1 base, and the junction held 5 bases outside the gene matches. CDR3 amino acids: CASRGTGKNTEAFF. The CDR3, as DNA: TGTGCCAGCCGCGGGACAGGGAAGAACACTGAAGCTTTCTTT.

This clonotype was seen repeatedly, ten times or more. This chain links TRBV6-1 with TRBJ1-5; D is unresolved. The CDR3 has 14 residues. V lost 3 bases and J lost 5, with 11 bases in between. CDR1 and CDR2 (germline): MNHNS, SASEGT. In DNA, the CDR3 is TGTGCCAGCAGTGAGGGAGCTAGGGATCAGCCCCAGCATTTT. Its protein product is CASSEGARDQPQHF.

CDR3 loop: CASSPGLAGGRGETQYF. Written as DNA, the CDR3 is TGTGCCAGCAGCCCTGGACTAGCGGGAGGGCGTGGGGAGACCCAGTACTTC. V is TRBV7-7 and J is TRBJ2-5, with 15 bases lining up with TRBD2. Germline loops: CDR1 SSHAT, CDR2 FNYEAQ (reference sequence). V lost 5 bases and J lost 5; bases outside the gene matches: 9. The CDR3 is 17 amino acids.

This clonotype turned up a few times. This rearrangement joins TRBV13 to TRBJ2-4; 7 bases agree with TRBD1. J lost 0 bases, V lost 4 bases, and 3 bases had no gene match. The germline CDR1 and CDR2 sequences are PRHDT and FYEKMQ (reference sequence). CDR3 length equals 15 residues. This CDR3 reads CASSSPGGAKNIQYF. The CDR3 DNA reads TGTGCCAGCAGCTCCCCAGGGGGAGCCAAAAACATTCAGTACTTC. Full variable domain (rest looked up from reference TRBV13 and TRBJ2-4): AAGVIQSPRHLIKEKRETATLKCYPIPRHDTVYWYQQGPGQDPQFLISFYEKMQSDKGSIPDRFSAQQFSDYHSELNMSSLELGDSALYFCASSSPGGAKNIQYFGAGTRLSVL.

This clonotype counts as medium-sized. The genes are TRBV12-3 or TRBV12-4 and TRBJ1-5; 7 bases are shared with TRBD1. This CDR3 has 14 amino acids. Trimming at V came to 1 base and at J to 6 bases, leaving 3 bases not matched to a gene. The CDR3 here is CASSLGQGGQPQHF. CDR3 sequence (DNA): TGTGCCAGCAGTTTAGGGCAGGGGGGTCAGCCCCAGCATTTT.

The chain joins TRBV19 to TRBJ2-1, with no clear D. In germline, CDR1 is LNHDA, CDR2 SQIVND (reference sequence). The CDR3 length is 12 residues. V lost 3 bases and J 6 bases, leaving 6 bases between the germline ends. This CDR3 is CASSIQFNEQFF. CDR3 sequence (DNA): TGTGCCAGTAGTATCCAATTCAATGAGCAGTTCTTC.

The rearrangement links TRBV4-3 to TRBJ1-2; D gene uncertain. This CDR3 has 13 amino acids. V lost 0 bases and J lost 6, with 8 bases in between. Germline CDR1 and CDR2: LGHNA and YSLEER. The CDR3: CASSQDSGDGYTF. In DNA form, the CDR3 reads TGCGCCAGCAGCCAAGATTCCGGGGATGGCTACACCTTC.

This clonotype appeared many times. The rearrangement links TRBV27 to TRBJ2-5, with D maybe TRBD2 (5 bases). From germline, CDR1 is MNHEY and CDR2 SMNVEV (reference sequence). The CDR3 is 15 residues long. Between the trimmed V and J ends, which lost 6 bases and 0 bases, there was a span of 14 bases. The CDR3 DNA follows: TGTGCCAGCAGGCGGGCTACCCAGTACCAAGAGACCCAGTACTTC. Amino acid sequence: CASRRATQYQETQYF.

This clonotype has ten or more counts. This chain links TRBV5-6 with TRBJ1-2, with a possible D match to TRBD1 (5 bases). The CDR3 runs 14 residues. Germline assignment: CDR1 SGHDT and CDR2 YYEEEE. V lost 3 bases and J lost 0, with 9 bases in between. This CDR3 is CASSSPDTNYGYTF. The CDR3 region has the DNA TGTGCCAGCAGCTCGCCGGACACTAACTATGGCTACACCTTC.

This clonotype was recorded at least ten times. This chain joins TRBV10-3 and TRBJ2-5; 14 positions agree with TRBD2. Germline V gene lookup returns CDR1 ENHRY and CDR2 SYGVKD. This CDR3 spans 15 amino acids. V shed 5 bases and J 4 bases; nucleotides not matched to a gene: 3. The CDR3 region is CAISPGLAGVETQYF. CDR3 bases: TGTGCCATCAGTCCGGGACTAGCGGGAGTAGAGACCCAGTACTTC.

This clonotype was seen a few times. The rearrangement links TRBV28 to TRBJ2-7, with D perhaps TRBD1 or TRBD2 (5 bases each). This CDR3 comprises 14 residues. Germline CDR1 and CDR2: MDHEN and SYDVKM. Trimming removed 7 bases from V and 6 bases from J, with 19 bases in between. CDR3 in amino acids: CASTLAGRVFEQYF. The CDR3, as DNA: TGTGCCAGCACACTGGCAGGGCGGGTTTTCGAGCAGTACTTC.

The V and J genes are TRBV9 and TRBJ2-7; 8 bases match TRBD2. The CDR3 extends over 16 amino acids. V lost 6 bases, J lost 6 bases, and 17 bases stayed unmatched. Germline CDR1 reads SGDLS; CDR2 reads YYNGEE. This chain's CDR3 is CASTPFRSGSLVEQYF. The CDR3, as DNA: TGTGCCAGCACTCCCTTCAGGAGCGGGAGTCTAGTCGAGCAGTACTTC.

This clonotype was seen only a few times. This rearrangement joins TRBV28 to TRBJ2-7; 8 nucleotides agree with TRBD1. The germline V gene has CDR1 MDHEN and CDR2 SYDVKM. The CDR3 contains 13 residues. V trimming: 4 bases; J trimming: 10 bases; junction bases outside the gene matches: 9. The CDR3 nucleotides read TGTGCCAGCAGTTCCGTCCCGGGACAGGAACAGTACTTC. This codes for CASSSVPGQEQYF.

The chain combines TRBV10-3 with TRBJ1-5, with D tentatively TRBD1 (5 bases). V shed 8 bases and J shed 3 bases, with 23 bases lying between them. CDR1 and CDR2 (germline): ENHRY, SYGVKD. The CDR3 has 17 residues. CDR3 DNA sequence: TGTGCCATCTTGGAAACGGGGGACCGACAGATCAATCAGCCCCAGCATTTT. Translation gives CAILETGDRQINQPQHF.

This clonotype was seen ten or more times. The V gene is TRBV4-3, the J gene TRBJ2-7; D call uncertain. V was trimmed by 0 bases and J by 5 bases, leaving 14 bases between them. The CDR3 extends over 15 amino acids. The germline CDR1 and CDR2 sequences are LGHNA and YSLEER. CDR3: CASSQDRTSRNEQYF. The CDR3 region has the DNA TGCGCCAGCAGCCAAGATCGTACAAGTCGAAACGAGCAGTACTTC.

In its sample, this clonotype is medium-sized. The CDR3 DNA reads TGCAGCGTGCCAGGGAGGTATGGCTACACCTTC. Translated, it gives CSVPGRYGYTF. The gene calls are TRBV29-1 and TRBJ1-2; D perhaps matches TRBD1 (5 bases). There are 11 residues in the CDR3. CDR1 is SQVTM and CDR2 is ANQGSEA in the germline V gene. V was shortened by 6 bases and J by 5 bases, with 10 bases between the two germline ends. The variable domain in full, completed from reference TRBV29-1 and TRBJ1-2, reads SAVISQKPSRDICQRGTSLTIQCQVDSQVTMMFWYRQQPGQSLTLIATANQGSEATYESGFVIDKFPISRPNLTFSTLTVSNMSPEDSSIYLCSVPGRYGYTFGSGTRLTVV.

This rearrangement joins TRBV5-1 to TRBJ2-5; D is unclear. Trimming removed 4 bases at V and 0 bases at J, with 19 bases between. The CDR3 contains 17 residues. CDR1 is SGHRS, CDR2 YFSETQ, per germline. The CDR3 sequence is CASSQPAASVNQETQYF. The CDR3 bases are TGCGCCAGCAGCCAACCCGCGGCTAGTGTGAACCAAGAGACCCAGTACTTC.

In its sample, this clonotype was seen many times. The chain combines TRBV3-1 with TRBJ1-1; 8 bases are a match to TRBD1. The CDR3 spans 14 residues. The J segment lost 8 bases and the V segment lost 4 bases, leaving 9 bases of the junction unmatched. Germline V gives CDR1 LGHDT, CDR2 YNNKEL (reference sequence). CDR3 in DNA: TGTGCCAGCAGCCCCTACCAGGGGGCCTGGGAAGCTTTCTTT. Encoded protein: CASSPYQGAWEAFF.

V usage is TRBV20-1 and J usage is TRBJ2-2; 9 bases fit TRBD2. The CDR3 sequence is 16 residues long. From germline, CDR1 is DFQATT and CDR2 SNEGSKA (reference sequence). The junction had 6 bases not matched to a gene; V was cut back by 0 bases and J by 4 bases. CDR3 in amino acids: CSARDLAGVVTGELFF. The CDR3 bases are TGCAGTGCTAGAGATTTAGCGGGAGTAGTCACCGGGGAGCTGTTTTTT.